This T cell receptor beta chain is from a study of T cells in Graves' hyperthyroidism and ophthalmopathy (dated by TCRdb to about 2019). In the study overall: Peripheral blood samples were taken at the time of initial diagnosis, prior to any treatment. After blood sampling, hyperthyroidism patients were treated with methimazole at a starting dose of 30 mg daily, and ophthalmopathy patients were treated with high-dose intravenous methylprednisolone. In about 6 Graves' hyperthyroidism patients, the study also compared T-cell repertoires from thyroid tissue with T-cell repertoires from blood. To identify distinguishing TCR V-J signatures, a discovery cohort of some 100 patients was used, comprising 43 with Graves' ophthalmopathy and roughly 60 with stable Graves' hyperthyroidism. According to the paper, TCR Vbeta CDR3 sequencing was carried out on about 140 peripheral blood samples, which came from some 41 ophthalmopathy, around 75 hyperthyroidism and approximately 17 progressor patients. An independent validation cohort of under 20 hyperthyroidism patients and 15 or so patients who later progressed to ophthalmopathy tested prospective prediction of ophthalmopathy. The 75 to 100 discovery patients were divided at random into training and test sets in a 7:3 ratio.

Points on this clonotype: Its recognized antigen is unknown. Possible read error: a much larger clone is one base away.

As encoded in the germline V gene (reference sequence), CDR1 is MNHEY while CDR2 is SMNVEV. From the cysteine up to the phenylalanine, the CDR3 has a length of 14 residues. The CDR3 DNA has 42 bases and is translated from base 1. Moderately to severely active disease, a Clinical Activity Score of at least 3, a NOSPECS grade of at least 4, and a duration under 3 months were present in ophthalmopathy patients. Any patient with an uncontrolled infection, another autoimmune disease, pregnancy or lactation was excluded. Diagnoses relied on clinical symptoms, serum thyroxine and TRAb, thyroid ultrasound and orbital computed tomography. Ficoll-Paque density gradient centrifugation was used to isolate PBMCs from around 10 ml of fresh peripheral blood. Total RNA was extracted with Trizol reagent, and quality was checked on an Agilent 2100 Bioanalyzer. TCR beta CDR3 regions were amplified from RNA transcripts. For the first round of RT-PCR on the TCR CDR3, the HTBI primer set was used together with the Qiagen OneStep RT-PCR kit. Libraries were constructed in a second round of multiplex PCR, after which size selection and purification were carried out. Sequencing of the libraries was done on an Illumina HiSeq2000 using paired-end 100 bp reads. Processing in the source paper ran as follows. SOAPnuke was used to process the raw data, throwing out any read that contained adapters or uncalled bases, had a mean Phred below 15, or lacked an exact constant-primer or identifier match. High-quality paired reads were merged with COPE v1.2.5, and unique nucleotide sequences were defined as clonotypes. Clonotypes were aligned to IMGT TRBV, TRBD and TRBJ reference segments using MiTCR v1.1. Analysis was restricted to V-J combinations with a frequency above 0.0001, which covered 99.2% of repertoires. A TCS score was defined as the ratio between F50 (clonal expansion) and ExV (chaos), using BLOSUM62-based TCRdist between CDR3 peptides within each V-J. Welch's t-statistics and random forest reduced 450 to 600 V-J features to some 14, which were used in a naive Bayes classifier (R e1071). TCRdb trimmed public reads at Q25 via fastp, called clones via MiXCR and kept in-frame beta chains. Every entry covers one CDR3 protein and lists the most common genes and DNA from its rows. Clone size and V and J calls follow TCRdb, not the original study. Here the sample has about 600,000 distinct CDR3 sequences; approximately 15% occur a single time. In total, the top ten clones hold 7.1% of the sample.

Points the paper makes about the study in general: In cross-validation, a model built on a 13 V-J signature told ophthalmopathy apart from stable hyperthyroidism with over 85% sensitivity and roughly 81% specificity, and in testing the same model reached 80%/75%. During validation, the model predicted progression to ophthalmopathy a median of approximately 6.5 months ahead of onset, with just under 71% sensitivity and 72.22% specificity. Sample size was not statistically predetermined, and blinding of investigators to group allocation was not performed. Most expanded thyroid clonotypes (frequency above 0.001) were also detected in blood, a finding suggesting that blood repertoires may reflect thyroid immune responses.

The material sequenced was blood. The receptor was derived from a woman younger than 35 with Graves' ophthalmopathy. The rearranged chain carries TRBV27 and TRBJ2-2; a confident D gene designation cannot be given. In nucleotides, the sequence is TGTGCCGGCAGTTTCGGGCGGAGCACCGGGGAGCTGTTTTTT. It codes for CAGSFGRSTGELFF.